This TCR beta chain was recorded in a study of T cells in Graves' hyperthyroidism and ophthalmopathy (dated by TCRdb to between 2018 and 2021). About the investigation overall: Peripheral blood samples were taken at initial diagnosis, before any treatment was given. The paper describes TCR Vbeta CDR3 sequencing of more than 120 peripheral blood samples, made up of roughly 45 ophthalmopathy patients, 70 to 75 hyperthyroidism patients and about 17 progressor patients. For training and testing, the roughly 97 patients in the discovery cohort were randomly divided in a 7:3 ratio. In several Graves' hyperthyroidism patients, the study also compared T-cell repertoires from thyroid tissue with T-cell repertoires from blood. Following sampling, methimazole starting at 30 mg daily was given to hyperthyroidism patients, and high-dose intravenous methylprednisolone was given to ophthalmopathy patients. To identify TCR V-J signatures that set the groups apart, the researchers used a discovery cohort of approximately 98 patients, made up of 43 with Graves' ophthalmopathy and approximately 57 with stable Graves' hyperthyroidism. Whether ophthalmopathy could be predicted prospectively was tested in an independent validation cohort made up of 18 to 20 hyperthyroidism patients plus 17 patients who later progressed to ophthalmopathy. Summary of the overall study and its limitations: Sample size was not statistically predetermined, and investigators were not blinded to group allocation. In validation, the model predicted progression to ophthalmopathy a median of about 6 months before onset, with roughly 68% sensitivity and almost 75% specificity. Ophthalmopathy was separated from stable hyperthyroidism by a 13 V-J signature model, with about 86% sensitivity and roughly 84% specificity obtained in cross-validation and 80%/75% obtained in testing. Most expanded thyroid clonotypes (frequency above 0.001) were also detected in blood, suggesting blood repertoires may reflect thyroid immune responses.

The TCR beta CDR3 regions were amplified from RNA transcripts. For the first round of RT-PCR on the TCR CDR3, the HTBI primer set was used together with the Qiagen OneStep RT-PCR kit. Libraries were constructed in a second round of multiplex PCR, after which size selection and purification were carried out. Sequencing of the libraries was done on an Illumina HiSeq2000 using paired-end 100 bp reads. Regarding the original processing steps: Raw data were processed with SOAPnuke, discarding reads with adapters, uncalled bases, mean Phred below 15, or no exact constant-primer or identifier match. COPE v1.2.5 was used to merge the high-quality paired reads, and each unique nucleotide sequence was defined as a clonotype. MiTCR v1.1 was used to align the clonotypes against IMGT TRBV, TRBD and TRBJ reference segments. Analysis was restricted to V-J combinations with a frequency above 0.0001, which covered approximately 99% of repertoires. The TCS score was defined as F50 (clonal expansion) divided by E x V (chaos), with BLOSUM62-based TCRdist calculated between CDR3 peptides within each V-J. Welch's t-statistics and random forest reduced some 510 V-J features to some 14, which were used in a naive Bayes classifier (R e1071). TCRdb itself trimmed the public reads at Q25 with fastp, ran MiXCR and retained productive beta chains. Under each unique CDR3 protein, matching rows form one entry showing the most common genes and DNA. TCRdb's processing, not the authors', yielded these V and J calls. This sample lists 490,000 or so distinct CDR3 sequences; 22% were detected once. 49% of the sample is held by the ten biggest clonotypes.

From the cysteine through the phenylalanine, the CDR3 covers 15 amino acids. The only DNA kept is the CDR3, 45 bases in frame from the first base. V loses 6 bases, J loses 0 bases, and the germline ends lie 12 bases apart. Via the germline V gene, CDR1 is MNHNS and CDR2 SASEGT. Ophthalmopathy patients had moderately to severely active disease, Clinical Activity Score of at least 3, NOSPECS grade of at least 4, and duration under 3 months. Exclusion was applied to patients with uncontrolled infections, other autoimmune diseases, pregnancy or lactation. Clinical symptoms, serum thyroxine and TRAb, thyroid ultrasound, and orbital computed tomography formed the basis for the diagnoses. PBMCs were separated from roughly 9.6 ml of fresh peripheral blood using Ficoll-Paque density gradient centrifugation. Total RNA was extracted using Trizol reagent, and RNA quality was assessed on an Agilent 2100 Bioanalyzer.

A word on this clonotype: Its target antigen remains unknown. Base qualities were left out, and no much larger clone turns up one base away.

The TCR originated in a woman in her sixties or seventies with Graves' ophthalmopathy. The rearranged chain carries TRBV6-1 and TRBJ1-3; tentative D gene TRBD1, with 6 bases matching. The sequenced material came from blood. The CDR3 reads CASRGGQSSGNTIYF. The nucleotides read TGTGCCAGCAGAGGGGGACAAAGCTCTGGAAACACCATATATTTT.